Presented here are 24 T cell receptor beta chains from one specimen sequenced in a study of T cell responses to AZD1222 COVID-19 vaccine. Measured with immunoSEQ multiplex PCR; TCRdb has only the in-frame clones, and not every one. In the table there are approximately 28,000 clones, 93% of which are singletons. The starting material was peripheral blood, obtained on day 0 of AZD1222 vaccination. These receptors all stem from an adult in good health.

This clone was observed a single time. This chain links TRBV24-1 with TRBJ2-5; 10 bases align to TRBD1. CDR3 length: 15 residues. V gave up 5 bases and J gave up 4 bases; unmatched junction bases: 6. CDR1 and CDR2 from the germline V gene are KGHDR and SFDVKD. The CDR3 loop reads CATSVSDRGRETQYF. The DNA for the CDR3 is TGTGCCACCAGTGTTTCAGACAGGGGGCGAGAGACCCAGTACTTC.

The J gene is TRBJ1-1, the V gene TRBV7-8; D perhaps matches TRBD1 (5 bases). V lost 5 bases and J lost 1, with 11 bases in between. CDR3 length equals 14 residues. Germline V gives CDR1 SGHVS, CDR2 FQNEAQ. In DNA form, the CDR3 reads TGTGCCAGCAGCGTACAGGCCCCGAACACTGAAGCTTTCTTT. This sequence encodes CASSVQAPNTEAFF.

The chain couples TRBV3-1 (or the pseudogene TRBV3-2) to TRBJ1-3; D remains ambiguous. In germline, CDR1 is LGHDT, CDR2 YNNKEL (reference sequence). This CDR3 region has 13 residues. V shed 3 bases and J shed 7 bases, with 10 bases lying between them. The CDR3 DNA sequence: TGTGCCAGCAGCCACCAACCTTCGAACACCATATATTTT. Protein product: CASSHQPSNTIYF.

The table lists this clone with a count of one. CDR3: CASSLGTGTTYEQYF. CDR3 sequence (DNA): TGTGCCAGCAGTTTGGGGACAGGGACGACCTACGAGCAGTACTTC. V is TRBV27 and J is TRBJ2-7, with 9 nucleotides matching TRBD1. V dropped 3 bases and J dropped 2; count of bases not matched to a gene: 5. The germline gives CDR1 MNHEY, CDR2 SMNVEV (reference sequence). The CDR3 covers 15 residues.

The chain links TRBV4-2 to TRBJ1-3; D is possibly TRBD1 (5 bases). CDR1 LGHNA and CDR2 YNFKEQ come from the germline V gene. Between the trimmed V and J ends, which lost 4 bases and 1 base, there was a span of 23 bases. This CDR3 contains 19 residues. The CDR3 spells CASSLRTGRAGLSGNTIYF. CDR3 DNA sequence: TGTGCCAGCAGCCTGAGGACGGGACGTGCGGGGTTATCTGGAAACACCATATATTTT.

The rearrangement joins TRBV28 to TRBJ2-4; D is undetermined. This CDR3 has 13 amino acids. CDR1 and CDR2 from the germline V gene are MDHEN and SYDVKM. Trimming took 3 bases from V and 3 from J, leaving 6 bases between them. The CDR3 spells CASSLGGKNIQYF. Written as DNA, the CDR3 is TGTGCCAGCAGTTTGGGTGGCAAAAACATTCAGTACTTC.

This clone was detected once. This chain links TRBV7-2 with TRBJ1-6; tentatively, D is TRBD1 (6 bases). With 4 bases removed from V and 0 bases from J, the gap between germline ends came to 10 bases. The germline V gene has CDR1 SGHTA and CDR2 FQGNSA. The CDR3 runs to 16 residues. CDR3 bases: TGTGCCAGCAGCTCCCGACAGGACTCCTATAATTCACCCCTCCACTTT. It yields the protein CASSSRQDSYNSPLHF.

The gene calls are TRBV12-3 or TRBV12-4 and TRBJ1-1; D gene uncertain. The CDR3 covers 13 residues. Trimming took 3 bases from V and 5 from J, leaving 10 bases between them. CDR3 in amino acids: CASSLEAGTEAFF. The CDR3 DNA reads TGTGCCAGCAGTTTGGAGGCGGGGACTGAAGCTTTCTTT.

The chain couples TRBV6-2 or TRBV6-3 to TRBJ1-1; D is unresolved. The germline V gene has CDR1 MNHEY and CDR2 SVGEGT. The CDR3 is 12 residues long. V lost 2 bases to trimming and J lost 2 bases, with 3 bases between them. The CDR3 nucleotides are TGTGCCAGCAGTTACAGTAACACTGAAGCTTTCTTT. It codes for CASSYSNTEAFF.

CDR3 residues: CASSPPRGARTEAFF. The DNA for the CDR3 is TGTGCCAGCAGTCCACCGCGGGGGGCGAGGACTGAAGCTTTCTTT. The chain is built from TRBV6-5 and TRBJ1-1; D possibly corresponds to TRBD1 (6 bases). The CDR3 is 15 amino acids. CDR1 is MNHEY and CDR2 is SVGAGI in the germline V gene. The V and J ends lost 5 bases and 5 bases respectively, with 18 bases between them.

This clone was seen only once. The V call is TRBV5-1, the J call TRBJ1-1; possible D gene TRBD1, 6 bases. Per the germline V gene, CDR1 is SGHRS and CDR2 is YFSETQ. The CDR3 sequence is 15 residues long. V was shortened by 4 bases and J by 4 bases, with 17 bases between the two germline ends. The CDR3 spells CASSTQAGVATEAFF. CDR3 sequence (DNA): TGCGCCAGCAGCACCCAGGCAGGGGTCGCCACTGAAGCTTTCTTT.

This chain uses TRBV6-5 with TRBJ2-5, with D possibly matching TRBD1 (5 bases). The CDR3 has 12 residues. The V end lost 2 bases, the J end lost 4 bases, and 5 bases lay between the germline ends. Germline CDR1 MNHEY, CDR2 SVGAGI. CDR3 protein: CASSYRGETQYF. The CDR3 nucleotides read TGTGCCAGCAGTTACAGGGGAGAGACCCAGTACTTC.

This chain links TRBV19 with TRBJ1-5, with D unclear. The CDR3 consists of 14 residues. CDR1 and CDR2 (germline): LNHDA, SQIVND (reference sequence). Trimming removed 1 base at V and 3 bases at J, with 7 bases between. CDR3 coding DNA: TGTGCCAGTAGTATAGGAGGACTCAATCAGCCCCAGCATTTT. Amino acids: CASSIGGLNQPQHF.

This clone was seen only once. J is TRBJ2-3 and V is TRBV6-5; D is possibly TRBD2 (6 bases). This CDR3 comprises 15 residues. Trimming shortened V by 6 bases and J by 0 bases, and 13 bases separated the two germline ends. CDR1 is MNHEY, CDR2 SVGAGI, per germline. The chain's CDR3 is CASSSGLSSTDTQYF. The CDR3 DNA reads as TGTGCCAGCAGCTCGGGACTGTCTAGCACAGATACGCAGTATTTT.

The gene calls are TRBV2 and TRBJ1-3; no clear D gene. The V end was cut by 4 bases, the J end by 0 bases, with 7 bases between. CDR1 is SNHLY, CDR2 FYNNEI, per germline. This CDR3 contains 14 residues. This CDR3 is CASSVGSSGNTIYF. As DNA, the CDR3 is TGTGCCAGCAGTGTCGGGAGCTCTGGAAACACCATATATTTT.

V gene TRBV3-1 (or the pseudogene TRBV3-2) combines with J gene TRBJ1-2; no firm D call. V was clipped by 0 bases and J by 6 bases, with 8 bases between them. Germline V gene lookup returns CDR1 LGHDT and CDR2 YNNKEL (reference sequence). CDR3 length equals 13 residues. The CDR3 loop reads CASSQDGGHGYTF. As DNA, the CDR3 is TGTGCCAGCAGCCAAGATGGCGGTCATGGCTACACCTTC.

The V call is TRBV27, the J call TRBJ1-2; 9 bases fit TRBD1. The germline gives CDR1 MNHEY, CDR2 SMNVEV (reference sequence). CDR3 size: 13 residues. V was clipped by 4 bases and J by 6 bases; unmatched bases: 3. CDR3 protein: CASSSRTGDGYTF. CDR3 coding DNA: TGTGCCAGCAGTTCCCGGACAGGGGATGGCTACACCTTC.

This clone was detected only a few times. The rearrangement uses TRBV9 and TRBJ1-2, with D unclear. V lost 3 bases and J lost 4, with 13 bases in between. There are 14 residues in the CDR3. CDR1 is SGDLS and CDR2 is YYNGEE in the germline V gene. The DNA for the CDR3 is TGTGCCAGCAGCGGGGCAGGTGCAGGCTATGGCTACACCTTC. Its protein product is CASSGAGAGYGYTF.

The V and J genes are TRBV2 and TRBJ1-6; possible D gene TRBD1, 5 bases. The CDR3 totals 15 residues. The germline V and J ends were trimmed by 4 bases and 6 bases, with 13 bases remaining between them. The germline CDR1 and CDR2 sequences are SNHLY and FYNNEI. In DNA form, the CDR3 reads TGTGCCAGCAGTGCCGGGACTAGAGGTAATTCACCCCTCCACTTT. Amino acid sequence: CASSAGTRGNSPLHF.

The chain is built from TRBV6-5 and TRBJ1-5, with D perhaps TRBD1 (5 bases). Trimming pared 2 bases from V and 5 bases from J, leaving 7 bases between. The CDR3 totals 13 residues. CDR1 is MNHEY and CDR2 is SVGAGI in the germline V gene. As DNA, the CDR3 is TGTGCCAGCAGTTACAGGGGAGATCAGCCCCAGCATTTT. This codes for CASSYRGDQPQHF.

The chain carries TRBV5-6 and TRBJ1-1; D perhaps matches TRBD1 (5 bases). Trimming left V 3 bases short and J 7 bases short, with 10 bases between. This CDR3 has 12 residues. In germline, CDR1 is SGHDT, CDR2 YYEEEE. The CDR3 bases are TGTGCCAGCAGCTCAGGGACGGGTGAAGCTTTCTTT. It encodes CASSSGTGEAFF.

The chain couples TRBV5-1 to TRBJ1-5; D uncertain. Deletions cut 4 bases from V and 0 bases from J, with 5 bases between. Germline assignment: CDR1 SGHRS and CDR2 YFSETQ. This CDR3 contains 13 residues. CDR3 protein: CASSQYSNQPQHF. Here the CDR3 DNA reads TGCGCCAGCAGCCAATATAGCAATCAGCCCCAGCATTTT. Full variable domain (outside the CDR3, taken from reference TRBV5-1 and TRBJ1-5): KAGVTQTPRYLIKTRGQQVTLSCSPISGHRSVSWYQQTPGQGLQFLFEYFSETQRNKGNFPGRFSGRQFSNSRSEMNVSTLELGDSALYLCASSQYSNQPQHFGDGTRLSIL.

This CDR3 is CASSQAERGMSSEETQYF. CDR3 in DNA: TGCGCCAGCAGCCAAGCGGAGAGAGGAATGAGCAGCGAAGAGACCCAGTACTTC. V gene TRBV4-1 combines with J gene TRBJ2-5; D gene ambiguous. In germline, CDR1 is MGHRA, CDR2 YSYEKL. V was cut by 1 base and J by 3 bases, with 21 bases left in between. The CDR3 is made up of 18 amino acids.

The genes are TRBV6-5 and TRBJ1-1, with D unclear. Germline CDR1 and CDR2: MNHEY and SVGAGI. The length of the CDR3 is 13 residues. V lost 7 bases and J lost 3, with 12 bases in between. In DNA form, the CDR3 reads TGTGCCAGCAACCCCAATGGGGACACTGAAGCTTTCTTT. This gives the protein CASNPNGDTEAFF.